This T cell receptor beta chain was observed in a study of shared clonotypes between healthy human individuals. Study information: Donor composition was a couple of women and a few men, aged 18 to 49. There were three CD4 naive, three CD4 memory, two CD8 naive and one CD8 memory plates per donor.

Sequenced by immunoSEQ multiplex PCR; TCRdb stores in-frame clones only, minus some. The repertoire includes about 580,000 clones, roughly 98% of them detected once, and approximately 0.3% sits in the top ten. CD45RO-negative, CCR7-selected cells formed the naive CD8 fraction, which excluded terminally differentiated effector memory CD45RA+ cells. The study's findings and limits: Richness estimates generally favored naive over memory subsets. Clonotypes not shared had lower generation probabilities than those common to all four donors.

Germline V lookup: CDR1 ENHRY, CDR2 SYGVKD. V was shortened by 3 bases and J by 6 bases, with 18 bases between the two germline ends. The length of the CDR3 is 15 residues. Worth noting for this clone: Its specificity is unknown.

V and J are TRBV10-3 and TRBJ2-7; D may correspond to TRBD1 or TRBD2 (5 bases each). Material: naive CD8+ T cells sorted from blood. The origin of this receptor is a young man in good health. Written as DNA, the CDR3 is TGTGCCATCAGTGACTCCGGGACCTCTTCCCCCGAGCAGTACTTC. The encoded protein is CAISDSGTSSPEQYF.